This paragraph covers one T cell receptor beta chain sequence. Its antigen is unknown. Each CDR3 protein gets one entry after TCRdb re-called the 5' RACE reads with MiXCR. The sample records a few hundred thousand distinct CDR3 sequences, just under 20% being singletons. The sample originates from a study of T-cell memory formation after mild COVID-19. Notes on the study in general: CD4/CD8 balance held among clones contracting day 15 to 85, and later expanders leaned CD4+.

Material: PBMCs or a T cell subset sorted from them (not recorded which). The TCR originated in a man younger than 30 who had mild COVID-19 (a few samples of this study predate the infection). Cell type and time point are not known.

CDR3 region: CATSDTSEYQETQYF. The CDR3 DNA reads as TGTGCCACCAGTGATACCTCAGAGTACCAAGAGACCCAGTACTTC. The chain uses TRBV24-1 and TRBJ2-5; D gene uncertain. The CDR3 covers 15 residues. CDR1 and CDR2 from the germline V gene are KGHDR and SFDVKD. V lost 3 bases, J lost 0 bases, and 10 bases lay in between.